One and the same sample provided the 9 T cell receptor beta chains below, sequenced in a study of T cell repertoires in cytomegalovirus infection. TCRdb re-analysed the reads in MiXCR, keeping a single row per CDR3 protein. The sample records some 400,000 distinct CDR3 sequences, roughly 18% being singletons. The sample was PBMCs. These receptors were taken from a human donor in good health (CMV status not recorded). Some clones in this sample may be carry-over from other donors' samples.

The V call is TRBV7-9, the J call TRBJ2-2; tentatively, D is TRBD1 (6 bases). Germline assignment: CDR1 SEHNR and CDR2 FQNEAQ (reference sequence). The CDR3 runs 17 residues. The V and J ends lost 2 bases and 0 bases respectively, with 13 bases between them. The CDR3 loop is CASSLSRGIANTGELFF. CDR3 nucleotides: TGTGCCAGCAGCTTATCCAGGGGTATCGCGAACACCGGGGAGCTGTTTTTT.

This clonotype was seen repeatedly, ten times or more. CDR3: CSASSAGSQPQHF. The CDR3 region has the DNA TGCAGTGCATCCTCGGCAGGGAGTCAGCCCCAGCATTTT. This chain links TRBV20-1 with TRBJ1-5, with a tentative D call TRBD1 (5 bases). Per the germline V gene, CDR1 is DFQATT and CDR2 is SNEGSKA (reference sequence). V lost 6 bases, J lost 6 bases, and 15 bases lay in between. The CDR3 contains 13 residues.

For the CDR3, the DNA is TGTGCCAGCAGCTGGACAGGGGGTTTCACTGAAGCTTTCTTT. Translating gives CASSWTGGFTEAFF. The chain couples TRBV7-2 to TRBJ1-1; TRBD1 matches 10 bases. Trimming removed 4 bases from V and 4 bases from J; junction bases left unmatched: 3. The CDR3 totals 14 residues. Germline V lookup: CDR1 SGHTA, CDR2 FQGNSA.

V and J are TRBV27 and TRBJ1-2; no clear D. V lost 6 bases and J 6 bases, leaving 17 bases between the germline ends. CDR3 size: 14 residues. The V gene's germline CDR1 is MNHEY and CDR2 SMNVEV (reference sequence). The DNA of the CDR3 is TGTGCCAGCAGCCGAAACGGAAGGGTAAATGGCTACACCTTC. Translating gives CASSRNGRVNGYTF.

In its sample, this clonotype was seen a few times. CDR3 in amino acids: CSARKDHNEQFF. In DNA, the CDR3 is TGCAGTGCTCGGAAGGACCACAATGAGCAGTTCTTC. This chain joins TRBV20-1 and TRBJ2-1; D not resolved. Between the trimmed V and J ends, which lost 5 bases and 5 bases, there was a span of 10 bases. Germline values: CDR1 DFQATT, CDR2 SNEGSKA (reference sequence). The length of the CDR3 is 12 residues.

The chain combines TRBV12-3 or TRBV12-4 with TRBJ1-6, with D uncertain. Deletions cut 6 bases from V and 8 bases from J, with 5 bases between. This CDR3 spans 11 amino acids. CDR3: CASSMDSPLHF. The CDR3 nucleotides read TGTGCCAGCAGCATGGATTCACCCCTCCACTTT.

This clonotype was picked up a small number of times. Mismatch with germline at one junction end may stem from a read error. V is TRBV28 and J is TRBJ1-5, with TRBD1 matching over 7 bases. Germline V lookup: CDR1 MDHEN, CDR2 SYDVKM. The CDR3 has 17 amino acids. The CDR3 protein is CASSSRSGTAANRPQHF. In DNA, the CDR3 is TGTGCCAGCAGTTCCAGATCCGGGACAGCTGCTAATCGGCCCCAGCATTTT.

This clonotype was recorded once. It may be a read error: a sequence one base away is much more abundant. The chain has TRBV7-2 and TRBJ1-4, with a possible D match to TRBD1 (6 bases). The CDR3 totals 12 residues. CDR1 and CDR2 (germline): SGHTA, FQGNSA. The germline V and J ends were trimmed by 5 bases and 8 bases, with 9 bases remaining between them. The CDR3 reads CASSRGAEKLFF. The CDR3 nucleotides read TGTGCCAGCAGCCGGGGGGCCGAAAAACTGTTTTTT.

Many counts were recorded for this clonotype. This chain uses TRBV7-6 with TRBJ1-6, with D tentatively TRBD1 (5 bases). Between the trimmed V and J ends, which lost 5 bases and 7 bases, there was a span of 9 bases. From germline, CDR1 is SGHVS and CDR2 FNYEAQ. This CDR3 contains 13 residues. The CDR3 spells CASSPGWNSPLHF. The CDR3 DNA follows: TGTGCCAGCAGCCCAGGGTGGAATTCACCCCTCCACTTT. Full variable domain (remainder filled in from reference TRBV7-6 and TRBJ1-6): GAGVSQSPRYKVTKRGQDVALRCDPISGHVSLYWYRQALGQGPEFLTYFNYEAQQDKSGLPNDRFSAERPEGSISTLTIQRTEQRDSAMYRCASSPGWNSPLHFGNGTRLTVT.